Given below is one TCR beta chain in context. Trimming left V 3 bases short and J 4 bases short, with 15 bases between. The CDR3 length is 16 residues. The germline V gene has CDR1 ENHRY and CDR2 SYGVKD. This sample was included in a study of blood T cell repertoires in COVID-19. Study overall: The United States, Italy and Spain supplied acute and convalescent COVID-19 samples. PBMCs, B-cell-depleted T cells, or T cells provided the cDNA or gDNA that made up the material.

Original analysis: Reference gene primer amplification gave nucleated cell count estimates. Profiled with immunoSEQ multiplex PCR; TCRdb holds only in-frame clones, not every one. V and J calls plus clone size are reproduced from that table; the DNA served to infer D and trimming. The profile shows about 200,000 clones, around nine tenths of them singletons. This receptor was obtained from a woman in her 40s with acute or convalescent COVID-19. V gene TRBV10-3 combines with J gene TRBJ1-4; the D is unclear. Sequenced: peripheral blood. The CDR3 DNA sequence: TGTGCCATCAGTGATCAATACGACACTTATAATGAAAAACTGTTTTTT. This encodes CAISDQYDTYNEKLFF.